The 27 T cell receptor beta chains below all came from one sample that was sequenced in a study (dated by TCRdb to about 2016). Library preparation used RT-PCR. Data came from an Illumina MiSeq. TCRdb reworked the public reads: Q25 trimming with fastp, MiXCR clone assembly, productive beta chains retained. A single entry per CDR3 protein holds the most common genes and DNA from its merged rows. This sample comprises more than 550,000 distinct CDR3 sequences, 12% to 15% of them detected only once. Of the sample, 3.6% falls within the top ten clones. The sample comprised memory CD4+ T cells from blood. Receptors originate from a female donor in good health, serving as a healthy control.

The sample holds many counts of this clonotype. The V gene is TRBV7-2, the J gene TRBJ1-1; no clear D. The V gene's germline CDR1 is SGHTA and CDR2 FQGNSA. V lost 3 bases to trimming and J lost 3 bases, with 5 bases between them. The CDR3 extends over 12 amino acids. The CDR3 is CASSFGYTEAFF. CDR3 sequence (DNA): TGTGCCAGCAGCTTTGGGTACACTGAAGCTTTCTTT.

The chain recombines TRBV3-1 with TRBJ1-1; D perhaps matches TRBD1 (5 bases). Between the trimmed V and J ends, which lost 4 bases and 4 bases, there was a span of 13 bases. The CDR3 totals 14 residues. Per germline, CDR1 LGHDT and CDR2 YNNKEL (reference sequence). CDR3 nucleotides: TGTGCCAGCAGCCGAAAAGGGGATGTCACTGAAGCTTTCTTT. This translates into CASSRKGDVTEAFF.

By its share, this clonotype is medium-sized. The chain couples TRBV29-1 to TRBJ2-1; D remains ambiguous. V was shortened by 6 bases and J by 3 bases, with 9 bases between the two germline ends. CDR3 length equals 12 residues. In germline, CDR1 is SQVTM, CDR2 ANQGSEA. The CDR3 DNA sequence: TGCAGCGTCCAGAAGAACTACAATGAGCAGTTCTTC. This sequence encodes CSVQKNYNEQFF.

At least ten counts were recorded for this clonotype. This chain links TRBV27 with TRBJ2-6; 8 nucleotides agree with TRBD1. The germline V gene encodes CDR1 MNHEY and CDR2 SMNVEV (reference sequence). This CDR3 is 16 amino acids long. V was clipped by 5 bases and J by 2 bases; unmatched bases: 5. The CDR3 nucleotides read TGTGCCAGCAGTCTCCACAGGGGGGCTGGGGCCAACGTCCTGACTTTC. Translated, it gives CASSLHRGAGANVLTF.

This chain links TRBV5-5 with TRBJ1-3; the D is unclear. The germline V and J ends were trimmed by 0 bases and 0 bases, with 4 bases remaining between them. The CDR3 has 14 residues. CDR1 and CDR2 from the germline V gene are SGHKS and YYEKEE (reference sequence). CDR3 sequence (DNA): TGTGCCAGCAGCTTGGGACACTCTGGAAACACCATATATTTT. It translates to CASSLGHSGNTIYF.

A few counts support this clonotype. J is TRBJ1-5 and V is TRBV7-8, with TRBD1 matching over 12 bases. Per germline, CDR1 SGHVS and CDR2 FQNEAQ. The CDR3 runs to 17 residues. Trimming at V came to 8 bases and at J to 4 bases, leaving 12 bases not matched to a gene. CDR3 amino acids: CASVAGQGAWGNQPQHF. CDR3 coding DNA: TGTGCCAGCGTAGCGGGACAGGGGGCGTGGGGGAATCAGCCCCAGCATTTT.

The V gene is TRBV12-3 or TRBV12-4, the J gene TRBJ2-7; D is unresolved. The CDR3 extends over 15 amino acids. The ends were cut back, 3 bases at V and 6 bases at J, with 18 bases in the middle. Written as DNA, the CDR3 is TGTGCCAGCAGTTTGAACGGGCCTCTTGGCCTCGAGCAGTACTTC. Amino acid sequence: CASSLNGPLGLEQYF.

A few counts support this clonotype. V is TRBV7-2 and J is TRBJ2-3, with 9 nucleotides matching TRBD2. The CDR3 sequence is 16 residues long. CDR1 is SGHTA, CDR2 FQGNSA, per germline. Trimming cost V 6 bases and J 0 bases; bases outside gene matches: 7. The CDR3 sequence: CASRQSGRRSTDTQYF. The CDR3 region has the DNA TGTGCCAGCAGACAAAGCGGGAGGCGTAGCACAGATACGCAGTATTTT.

This clonotype was recorded at least ten times. This chain uses TRBV7-2 with TRBJ2-5; 15 bases map to TRBD2. Germline loops: CDR1 SGHTA, CDR2 FQGNSA. This CDR3 is built from 18 residues. V gave up 3 bases and J gave up 0 bases; unmatched junction bases: 5. In DNA, the CDR3 is TGTGCCAGCAGCTTCGGACTAGCGGGAGGGAAGTACCAAGAGACCCAGTACTTC. It specifies CASSFGLAGGKYQETQYF.

V usage is TRBV4-3 and J usage is TRBJ1-2, with D perhaps matching TRBD1 (5 bases). V was shortened by 0 bases and J by 4 bases, with 24 bases between the two germline ends. CDR1 is LGHNA, CDR2 YSLEER, per germline. The CDR3 is made up of 19 amino acids. In DNA, the CDR3 is TGCGCCAGCAGCCAAGACCCCGGACATGGGGCAGTTAACGTCTATGGCTACACCTTC. Translating gives CASSQDPGHGAVNVYGYTF.

This clonotype was seen more than once but under ten times. J is TRBJ2-2 and V is TRBV2, with a weak D call TRBD1 (6 bases). This CDR3 has 14 residues. In germline, CDR1 is SNHLY, CDR2 FYNNEI. Trimming stripped 6 bases from V and 5 bases from J, with 13 bases between. CDR3 residues: CASSRGPRTGELFF. CDR3 sequence (DNA): TGTGCCAGCAGCAGGGGCCCCAGGACCGGGGAGCTGTTTTTT.

This clonotype was seen a handful of times. This chain joins TRBV6-5 and TRBJ1-1; tentative D call: TRBD1 (5 bases). V lost 7 bases, J lost 1 base, and 13 bases lay in between. The CDR3 spans 14 residues. The germline CDR1 and CDR2 sequences are MNHEY and SVGAGI. The CDR3: CASTGQTPNTEAFF. The CDR3, as DNA: TGTGCCAGCACGGGGCAGACACCGAACACTGAAGCTTTCTTT.

This clonotype was counted only a few times. The rearrangement joins TRBV18 to TRBJ2-1; 10 nucleotides agree with TRBD2. The CDR3 sequence is 17 residues long. V lost 0 bases, J lost 8 bases, and 10 bases stayed unmatched. CDR1 and CDR2 (germline): KGHSH, LQKENI. This CDR3 reads CASSPPNPASGSHEQFF. CDR3 DNA: TGTGCCAGCTCACCACCTAACCCTGCTAGCGGGAGTCATGAGCAGTTCTTC.

This clonotype was observed many times. The chain employs TRBV10-3 and TRBJ2-4, with 8 bases identical to TRBD2. The junction had 7 bases not matched to a gene; V was cut back by 0 bases and J by 3 bases. Germline CDR1 is ENHRY and CDR2 is SYGVKD. The CDR3 length is 17 residues. The CDR3 sequence is CAISESSGGVGKNIQYF. CDR3 DNA sequence: TGTGCCATCAGTGAGTCCTCGGGAGGGGTAGGCAAAAACATTCAGTACTTC.

This clonotype was recorded a few times. The rearrangement uses TRBV9 and TRBJ2-5; 9 nucleotides line up with TRBD1. Unmatched junction bases numbered 10, after V lost 2 bases and J lost 5 bases. The germline gives CDR1 SGDLS, CDR2 YYNGEE. CDR3 length equals 16 residues. DNA of the CDR3: TGTGCCAGCAGCGTCCATGGGGGGACAGGGAGGGAGACCCAGTACTTC. This translates into CASSVHGGTGRETQYF.

This chain uses TRBV28 with TRBJ1-1; D gene uncertain. Trimming stripped 4 bases from V and 11 bases from J, with 20 bases between. The CDR3 consists of 14 residues. Looked up from germline, CDR1 is MDHEN and CDR2 is SYDVKM. The CDR3 sequence is CASSSSGALQRAFF. CDR3 coding DNA: TGTGCCAGCAGTTCTTCAGGAGCTCTCCAAAGGGCTTTCTTT.

This chain joins TRBV5-1 and TRBJ2-6; D may be TRBD1 (6 bases). The germline V and J ends were trimmed by 2 bases and 3 bases, with 15 bases remaining between them. Germline V gene data show CDR1 as SGHRS and CDR2 as YFSETQ. The CDR3 is 17 residues long. CDR3 nucleotides: TGCGCCAGCAGCTTAAACAGGGTGGGGTATGGGGCCAACGTCCTGACTTTC. It is translated as CASSLNRVGYGANVLTF.

The genes are TRBV5-6 and TRBJ2-1; no clear D gene. The germline V and J ends were trimmed by 2 bases and 6 bases, with 12 bases remaining between them. The germline V gene encodes CDR1 SGHDT and CDR2 YYEEEE. The CDR3 sequence is 14 residues long. Written as DNA, the CDR3 is TGTGCCAGCAGCTTTGAAGTGTGGGGCAATGAGCAGTTCTTC. It translates to CASSFEVWGNEQFF.

This clonotype was found many times. The chain has TRBV4-3 and TRBJ2-2; possible D gene TRBD2, 6 bases. Trimming took off 0 bases at V and 6 bases at J, with 11 bases between the two ends. Germline CDR1 reads LGHNA; CDR2 reads YSLEER. This CDR3 has 15 amino acids. This chain's CDR3 is CASSQESWGAGELFF. The CDR3 region has the DNA TGCGCCAGCAGCCAAGAGAGTTGGGGGGCCGGGGAGCTGTTTTTT.

The rearrangement links TRBV28 to TRBJ2-7; TRBD1 is a possible D gene (5 bases). CDR3 size: 17 residues. Germline-derived CDR1 and CDR2 are MDHEN and SYDVKM. V was cut by 7 bases and J by 5 bases, with 27 bases left in between. The CDR3, as DNA: TGTGCCAGCACCCCGAAACCCTTCGGACACGAGGTCCACGAGCAGTACTTC. The encoded protein is CASTPKPFGHEVHEQYF.

The sample holds many counts of this clonotype. The gene calls are TRBV20-1 and TRBJ2-7; 9 bases are shared with TRBD1. Trimming removed 6 bases from V and 4 bases from J; junction bases left unmatched: 10. In germline, CDR1 is DFQATT, CDR2 SNEGSKA (reference sequence). The CDR3 runs 14 residues. CDR3 DNA: TGCAGTGCAGGCCCCGGGACAGGGCTGTACGAGCAGTACTTC. It yields the protein CSAGPGTGLYEQYF.

This chain connects TRBV15 to TRBJ1-2, with 8 bases lining up with TRBD1. The CDR3 covers 14 residues. CDR1 and CDR2 from the germline V gene are LNHNV and YYDKDF (reference sequence). Germline trimming cut 3 bases from V and 2 bases from J; bases unmatched to any gene: 2. For the CDR3, the DNA is TGTGCCACCAGCAGGGACAGGGCCAACTATGGCTACACCTTC. It specifies CATSRDRANYGYTF.

The chain combines TRBV14 with TRBJ2-1; weak D call: TRBD1 (5 bases). The ends were cut back, 1 base at V and 3 bases at J, with 10 bases in the middle. The CDR3 covers 15 residues. Germline CDR1 reads SGHDN; CDR2 reads FVKESK. The CDR3 protein is CASSQGQQVYNEQFF. CDR3 DNA: TGTGCCAGCAGCCAAGGACAGCAAGTCTACAATGAGCAGTTCTTC.

This clonotype occurred a few times. The genes are TRBV12-3 or TRBV12-4 and TRBJ2-1; D perhaps matches TRBD2 (5 bases). V was pared by 4 bases and J by 6 bases, with 10 bases between. The CDR3 totals 13 residues. In nucleotides, the CDR3 is TGTGCCAGCAGTTCTAGCTACCTCAATGAGCAGTTCTTC. Its translation: CASSSSYLNEQFF.

There are many counts of this clonotype. The chain joins TRBV20-1 to TRBJ2-5; D may be TRBD1 (5 bases). Germline CDR1 DFQATT, CDR2 SNEGSKA (reference sequence). The germline V and J ends were trimmed by 6 bases and 0 bases, with 11 bases remaining between them. CDR3 length: 13 amino acids. The CDR3 DNA is TGCAGTGCCAGATACAGGAACCAAGAGACCCAGTACTTC. This gives the protein CSARYRNQETQYF.

Regarding this clonotype: The junction departs from germline at one end; a sequencing error may be responsible. The chain links TRBV6-6 to TRBJ2-7; D is possibly TRBD1 or TRBD2 (7 bases each). Germline V CDR1 and CDR2: MNHNY, SVGAGI (reference sequence). This CDR3 comprises 11 residues. CDR3: CASSSSGTALF. The CDR3, as DNA: TGTGCCAGCAGTTCCAGCGGGACAGCACTCTTC.

The chain has TRBV7-2 and TRBJ2-3; maybe TRBD1 (5 bases). CDR1 and CDR2 from the germline V gene are SGHTA and FQGNSA. This CDR3 has 15 amino acids. The germline V and J ends were trimmed by 0 bases and 2 bases, with 9 bases remaining between them. The CDR3 sequence is CASSLAAGYTDTQYF. The CDR3 coding sequence is TGTGCCAGCAGCTTAGCGGCAGGGTACACAGATACGCAGTATTTT.